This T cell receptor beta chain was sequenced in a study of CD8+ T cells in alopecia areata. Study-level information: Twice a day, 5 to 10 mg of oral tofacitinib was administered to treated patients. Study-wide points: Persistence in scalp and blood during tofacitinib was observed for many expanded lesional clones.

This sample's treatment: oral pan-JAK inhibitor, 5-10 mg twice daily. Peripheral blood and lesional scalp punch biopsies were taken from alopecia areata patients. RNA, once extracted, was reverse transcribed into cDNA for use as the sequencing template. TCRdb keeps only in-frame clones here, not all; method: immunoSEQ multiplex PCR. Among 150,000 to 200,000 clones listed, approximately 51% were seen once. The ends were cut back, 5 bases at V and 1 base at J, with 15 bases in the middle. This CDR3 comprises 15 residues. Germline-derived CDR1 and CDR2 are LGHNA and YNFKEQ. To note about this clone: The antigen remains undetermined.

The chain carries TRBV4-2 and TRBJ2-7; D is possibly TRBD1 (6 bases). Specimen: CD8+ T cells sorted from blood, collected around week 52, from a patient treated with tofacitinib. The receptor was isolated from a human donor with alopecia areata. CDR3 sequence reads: CASSFDQTGSYEQYF. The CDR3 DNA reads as TGTGCCAGCAGCTTCGACCAAACAGGGTCCTACGAGCAGTACTTC.